The 31 T cell receptor beta chains below come from one sample, sequenced in a study of control samples from healthy donors and cancer patients. Using immunoSEQ multiplex PCR, the repertoire was profiled, and TCRdb retains in-frame clones only, with some absent. The sample yields tens of thousands of clones, roughly nine tenths seen once. The sequenced sample consisted of blood. Receptors were obtained from a woman between 70 and 85 years old in good health.

This clone came up once. The CDR3 DNA reads TGTGCCAGCTCACCCGACGGATCCTATGGCTACACCTTC. Translated: CASSPDGSYGYTF. This rearrangement joins TRBV18 to TRBJ1-2; D is unclear. This CDR3 is built from 13 residues. V gave up 3 bases and J gave up 4 bases, with 9 bases separating them. From germline, CDR1 is KGHSH and CDR2 LQKENI.

DNA of the CDR3: TGTGCCAGTAGTATGGGGGGACTACTATCTGAGCAGTACTTC. Protein: CASSMGGLLSEQYF. The rearrangement links TRBV19 to TRBJ2-7, with 7 nucleotides matching TRBD2. Germline V gene sequence: CDR1 LNHDA, CDR2 SQIVND (reference sequence). The CDR3 totals 14 residues. J gave up 7 bases and V 3 bases, and 9 bases lay outside the gene matches.

This clone was counted once. CDR3: CASSISGINTGELFF. DNA of the CDR3: TGTGCCAGTAGTATTTCAGGGATTAACACCGGGGAGCTGTTTTTT. The V and J genes are TRBV19 and TRBJ2-2; weak D call: TRBD1 (5 bases). The V end was cut by 3 bases, the J end by 2 bases, with 10 bases between. The germline gives CDR1 LNHDA, CDR2 SQIVND (reference sequence). The CDR3 loop spans 15 amino acids.

In its sample, this clone was seen once. This rearrangement joins TRBV5-4 to TRBJ2-7; D not certain. This CDR3 region has 13 residues. The V end was cut by 1 base, the J end by 0 bases, with 5 bases between. Germline lookup yields CDR1 SGHNT and CDR2 YYREEE (reference sequence). The CDR3 loop is CASSLWGSYEQYF. Written as DNA, the CDR3 is TGTGCCAGCAGCTTGTGGGGCTCCTACGAGCAGTACTTC. Variable domain in full (rest from reference TRBV5-4 and TRBJ2-7): ETGVTQSPTHLIKTRGQQVTLRCSSQSGHNTVSWYQQALGQGPQFIFQYYREEENGRGNFPPRFSGLQFPNYSSELNVNALELDDSALYLCASSLWGSYEQYFGPGTRLTVT.

The chain couples TRBV25-1 to TRBJ2-5; D unresolved. This CDR3 region has 12 residues. V lost 6 bases and J lost 5, with 10 bases in between. CDR1 and CDR2 (germline): MGHDK, SYGVNS. This chain's CDR3 is CASRRTAETQYF. The DNA for the CDR3 is TGTGCCAGCAGGCGGACGGCGGAGACCCAGTACTTC.

This clone was detected only once. The chain carries TRBV5-1 and TRBJ2-2; D may correspond to TRBD1 or TRBD2 (6 bases each). The V end was cut by 2 bases, the J end by 8 bases, with 10 bases between. There are 13 residues in the CDR3. CDR1 is SGHRS, CDR2 YFSETQ, per germline. CDR3 coding DNA: TGCGCCAGCAGCTTACAGGGAGGAGGGGAGCTGTTTTTT. Translated, it gives CASSLQGGGELFF.

V usage is TRBV20-1 and J usage is TRBJ2-1; the match to TRBD2 covers 10 bases. V shed 3 bases and J 0 bases; nucleotides not matched to a gene: 8. CDR3 length: 17 amino acids. Looked up from germline, CDR1 is DFQATT and CDR2 is SNEGSKA (reference sequence). CDR3 sequence: CSASSSGSHGSYNEQFF. CDR3 coding DNA: TGCAGTGCTAGTTCTAGCGGGAGTCATGGCTCCTACAATGAGCAGTTCTTC.

The CDR3 DNA is TGCGCCAGCAGCTTGGGTCGGGGCACAAGTAATGAAAAACTGTTTTTT. Translated, it gives CASSLGRGTSNEKLFF. The V and J genes are TRBV5-1 and TRBJ1-4, with D perhaps TRBD1 (5 bases). V lost 0 bases and J 4 bases, leaving 13 bases between the germline ends. The CDR3 sequence is 16 residues long. Germline V gene lookup returns CDR1 SGHRS and CDR2 YFSETQ.

This clone was seen only once. J is TRBJ2-7 and V is TRBV27; D possibly corresponds to TRBD1 (6 bases). This CDR3 has 17 residues. With 5 bases removed from V and 0 bases from J, the gap between germline ends came to 20 bases. Per the germline V gene, CDR1 is MNHEY and CDR2 is SMNVEV (reference sequence). The CDR3 nucleotides are TGTGCCAGCAGTCCCCGACCCCTTACAGGGACCTCCTACGAGCAGTACTTC. Encoded protein: CASSPRPLTGTSYEQYF.

The rearrangement links TRBV20-1 to TRBJ2-1; maybe TRBD2 (5 bases). There are 11 residues in the CDR3. The V gene lost 6 bases and the J gene lost 9 bases, with 12 bases spanning the gap. Germline lookup yields CDR1 DFQATT and CDR2 SNEGSKA (reference sequence). DNA of the CDR3: TGCAGTGCCTCGACACGGGGTGAGCAGTTCTTC. It specifies CSASTRGEQFF.

The rearrangement links TRBV20-1 to TRBJ2-5; D not certain. Between the trimmed V and J ends, which lost 3 bases and 5 bases, there was a span of 4 bases. This CDR3 contains 10 residues. Per the germline V gene, CDR1 is DFQATT and CDR2 is SNEGSKA (reference sequence). The CDR3 loop reads CSASAETQYF. The CDR3 coding sequence is TGCAGTGCTAGCGCGGAGACCCAGTACTTC.

The V call is TRBV5-6, the J call TRBJ2-1; 7 nucleotides match TRBD1. In germline, CDR1 is SGHDT, CDR2 YYEEEE. The CDR3 runs 14 residues. With 4 bases clipped from V and 6 bases from J, the junction kept 7 bases outside the gene matches. CDR3 in DNA: TGTGCCAGCAGCCCGCGGACAGGAGGCAATGAGCAGTTCTTC. It encodes CASSPRTGGNEQFF. The variable domain in full, completed from reference TRBV5-6 and TRBJ2-1, reads DAGVTQSPTHLIKTRGQQVTLRCSPKSGHDTVSWYQQALGQGPQFIFQYYEEEERQRGNFPDRFSGHQFPNYSSELNVNALLLGDSALYLCASSPRTGGNEQFFGPGTRLTVL.

Remarks on this clone: One end of the junction does not line up with germline, which may come from a read error. The V and J genes are TRBV12-3 or TRBV12-4 and TRBJ2-3; D not resolved. This CDR3 spans 11 amino acids. The CDR3 spells CAGSLTDTQYF. The CDR3 nucleotides read TGTGCCGGCAGCCTTACAGATACGCAGTATTTT.

Turning to this clone: The junction and the germline gene differ at one end; a read error may be behind it. The chain is built from TRBV7-7 and TRBJ2-5; D may be TRBD2 (5 bases). CDR1 SSHAT and CDR2 FNYEAQ come from the germline V gene (reference sequence). CDR3 length: 13 amino acids. The chain's CDR3 is CASSKWEQETQYF. The CDR3, as DNA: TGTGCTAGCAGTAAATGGGAGCAGGAGACCCAGTACTTC. The full variable domain, its missing parts supplied by reference TRBV7-7 and TRBJ2-5, is GAGVSQSPRYKVTKRGQDVTLRCDPISSHATLYWYQQALGQGPEFLTYFNYEAQPDKSGLPSDRFSAERPEGSISTLTIQRTEQRDSAMYRCASSKWEQETQYFGPGTRLLVL.

This chain uses TRBV5-1 with TRBJ2-6, with 8 positions matching TRBD2. After removal of 0 bases from V and 4 bases from J, the junction contained 15 bases not matched to a gene. Germline V gene lookup returns CDR1 SGHRS and CDR2 YFSETQ. The CDR3 consists of 20 residues. CDR3 loop: CASSLGLPGLVGSGANVLTF. The DNA for the CDR3 is TGCGCCAGCAGCTTGGGCTTACCGGGACTAGTAGGGTCCGGGGCCAACGTCCTGACTTTC.

The V and J genes are TRBV29-1 and TRBJ2-5; the D gene could be TRBD1 or TRBD2 (5 bases each). This CDR3 has 14 residues. Germline V gene lookup returns CDR1 SQVTM and CDR2 ANQGSEA. Trimming removed 3 bases at V and 3 bases at J, with 14 bases between. The CDR3 reads CSVDGDRVKETQYF. CDR3 sequence (DNA): TGCAGCGTTGATGGGGACCGGGTAAAAGAGACCCAGTACTTC.

The chain uses TRBV7-9 and TRBJ2-1, with D tentatively TRBD2 (5 bases). Germline-derived CDR1 and CDR2 are SEHNR and FQNEAQ (reference sequence). CDR3 size: 17 residues. The V gene lost 0 bases and the J gene lost 7 bases, with 19 bases spanning the gap. For the CDR3, the DNA is TGTGCCAGCAGCTTAGCGTTTGACCGGGGTTTTAGGAATGAGCAGTTCTTC. Its protein product is CASSLAFDRGFRNEQFF.

This rearrangement joins TRBV19 to TRBJ2-7; D is possibly TRBD1 (6 bases). The ends were cut back, 3 bases at V and 4 bases at J, with 25 bases in the middle. The germline gives CDR1 LNHDA, CDR2 SQIVND (reference sequence). The length of the CDR3 is 18 residues. The CDR3 DNA reads TGTGCCAGTAGTATCGTACAGGGTTCTCCCCAGAGACATTACGAGCAGTACTTC. It is translated as CASSIVQGSPQRHYEQYF.

This clone ranks as large. The chain has TRBV7-9 and TRBJ2-7, with a tentative D call TRBD1 (5 bases). Between the trimmed V and J ends, which lost 1 base and 4 bases, there was a span of 17 bases. The CDR3 is made up of 16 amino acids. CDR1 SEHNR and CDR2 FQNEAQ come from the germline V gene (reference sequence). The CDR3 here is CASSLEVGAGIYEQYF. The CDR3 coding sequence is TGTGCCAGCAGCTTAGAAGTCGGAGCAGGGATATACGAGCAGTACTTC.

This chain uses TRBV6-5 with TRBJ2-7, with a weak D call TRBD2 (5 bases). Trimming took 5 bases from V and 3 from J, leaving 17 bases between them. Germline assignment: CDR1 MNHEY and CDR2 SVGAGI. The CDR3 is 15 amino acids. The CDR3 sequence is CASSMTNGPGYEQYF. The CDR3 coding sequence is TGTGCCAGCAGTATGACTAACGGCCCGGGCTACGAGCAGTACTTC.

This chain joins TRBV19 and TRBJ1-3, with 8 bases aligning to TRBD1. Germline lookup yields CDR1 LNHDA and CDR2 SQIVND (reference sequence). Trimming removed 6 bases from V and 4 bases from J; junction bases left unmatched: 5. CDR3 length: 14 residues. In DNA, the CDR3 is TGTGCCAGTAGGATCCAGGGGGCAGGAAACACCATATATTTT. Residues: CASRIQGAGNTIYF.

This chain connects TRBV10-1 to TRBJ2-2; 12 bases align to TRBD2. V lost 6 bases, J lost 0 bases, and 5 bases stayed unmatched. CDR1 WNHNN and CDR2 SYGVQD come from the germline V gene (reference sequence). This CDR3 is built from 17 residues. The DNA of the CDR3 is TGCGCCAGCAGCCTCGGACTAGCGGGGACGAACACCGGGGAGCTGTTTTTT. As protein: CASSLGLAGTNTGELFF.

V is TRBV7-2 and J is TRBJ2-7; 9 bases are a match to TRBD2. V trimming: 4 bases; J trimming: 3 bases; junction bases outside the gene matches: 1. The germline V gene has CDR1 SGHTA and CDR2 FQGNSA. The length of the CDR3 is 13 residues. This CDR3 is CASSSTSGYEQYF. DNA of the CDR3: TGTGCCAGCAGCTCGACTAGCGGCTACGAGCAGTACTTC.

The chain combines TRBV6-6 with TRBJ2-2; the D gene is possibly TRBD1 (6 bases). V was trimmed by 5 bases and J by 2 bases, leaving 12 bases between them. CDR1 is MNHNY, CDR2 SVGAGI, per germline (reference sequence). This CDR3 spans 15 amino acids. Written as DNA, the CDR3 is TGTGCCAGCAGTCAACCGGGACAAAACACCGGGGAGCTGTTTTTT. Residues: CASSQPGQNTGELFF.

The chain links TRBV9 to TRBJ1-6, with a tentative D call TRBD1 (5 bases). This CDR3 has 16 amino acids. V was cut by 0 bases and J by 0 bases, with 7 bases left in between. Germline loops: CDR1 SGDLS, CDR2 YYNGEE. The CDR3 sequence is CASSVGGSSYNSPLHF. CDR3 sequence (DNA): TGTGCCAGCAGCGTAGGGGGCAGCTCCTATAATTCACCCCTCCACTTT.

This chain joins TRBV3-1 (or the pseudogene TRBV3-2) and TRBJ1-1; no definite D call. This CDR3 has 13 residues. Germline V gene lookup returns CDR1 LGHDT and CDR2 YNNKEL (reference sequence). V was pared by 4 bases and J by 7 bases, with 13 bases between. The CDR3 nucleotides are TGTGCCAGCAGCCGGGCAGAAGGTTATGAAGCTTTCTTT. Protein sequence: CASSRAEGYEAFF.

The rearrangement joins TRBV3-1 (or the pseudogene TRBV3-2) to TRBJ1-2; D may be TRBD1 (5 bases). The germline V gene has CDR1 LGHDT and CDR2 YNNKEL (reference sequence). The CDR3 runs 15 residues. The V end lost 1 base, the J end lost 4 bases, and 13 bases lay between the germline ends. CDR3 DNA sequence: TGTGCCAGCAGCCAAGGGGCGACAGAAGTCTATGGCTACACCTTC. It encodes CASSQGATEVYGYTF.

The gene calls are TRBV5-5 and TRBJ2-2; D remains ambiguous. The CDR3 spans 12 residues. Germline lookup yields CDR1 SGHKS and CDR2 YYEKEE (reference sequence). The ends were cut back, 6 bases at V and 8 bases at J, with 11 bases in the middle. The CDR3 DNA reads TGTGCCAGCACCCTGGATGTTGGGGAGCTGTTTTTT. Translation: CASTLDVGELFF.

The chain is built from TRBV6-5 and TRBJ1-3; 8 bases map to TRBD1. V shed 4 bases, J shed 4 bases, and the junction held 9 bases outside the gene matches. Germline-derived CDR1 and CDR2 are MNHEY and SVGAGI. CDR3 size: 16 residues. CDR3 region: CASSFRDRQAGNTIYF. The CDR3 nucleotides read TGTGCCAGCAGTTTCCGGGACAGGCAGGCGGGAAACACCATATATTTT.

The chain combines TRBV5-4 with TRBJ1-1, with D possibly matching TRBD1 (5 bases). Germline lookup yields CDR1 SGHNT and CDR2 YYREEE (reference sequence). The germline V and J ends were trimmed by 4 bases and 5 bases, with 15 bases remaining between them. CDR3 length equals 14 residues. The CDR3 is CASSPGGGRTEAFF. The CDR3 DNA is TGTGCCAGCAGCCCCGGGGGAGGGAGAACTGAAGCTTTCTTT.

The rearrangement links TRBV30 to TRBJ2-7; 12 bases agree with TRBD2. J gave up 5 bases and V 5 bases, and 10 bases lay outside the gene matches. The CDR3 loop spans 15 amino acids. CDR1 and CDR2 (germline): GTSNPN, SVGIG (reference sequence). For the CDR3, the DNA is TGTGCCTGGTCGATTCTAGCGGGGGGGCCCCACGAGCAGTACTTC. It encodes CAWSILAGGPHEQYF.